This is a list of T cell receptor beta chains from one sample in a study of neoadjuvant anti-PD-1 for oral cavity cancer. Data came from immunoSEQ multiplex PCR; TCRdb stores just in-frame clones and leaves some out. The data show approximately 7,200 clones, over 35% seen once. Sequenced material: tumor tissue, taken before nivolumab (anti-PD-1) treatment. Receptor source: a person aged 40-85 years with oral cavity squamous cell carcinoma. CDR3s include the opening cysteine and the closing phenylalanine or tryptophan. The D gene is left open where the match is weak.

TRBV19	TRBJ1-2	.	CASSFGGSVPGYTF
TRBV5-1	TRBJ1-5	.	CASSLAGGQPQHF
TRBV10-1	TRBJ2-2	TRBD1	CASSEGQGNTGELFF
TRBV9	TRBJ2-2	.	CASSVNPTGELFF
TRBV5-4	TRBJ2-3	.	CASSRDPKTDTQYF
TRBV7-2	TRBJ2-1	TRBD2	CASSLGRLAWQFF
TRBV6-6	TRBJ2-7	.	CASSSTQSSYEQYF
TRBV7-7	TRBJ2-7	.	CASSPVTGNYEQYF
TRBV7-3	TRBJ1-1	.	CASSPAGNTEAFF
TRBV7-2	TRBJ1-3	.	CASSPGGSSGNTIYF
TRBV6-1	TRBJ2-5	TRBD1	CASSEGTGVETQYF
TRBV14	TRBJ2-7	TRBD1	CASSRQPGQGYEQYF
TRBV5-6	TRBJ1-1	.	CASSLVGVMNTEAFF
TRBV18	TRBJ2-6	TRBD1	CASSRGRPGGNRDSGANVLTF
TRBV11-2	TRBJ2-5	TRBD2	CASSLAGYGRSETQYF
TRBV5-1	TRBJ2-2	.	CASSPSWAENTGELFF
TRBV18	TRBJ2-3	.	CASSTGSTDTQYF
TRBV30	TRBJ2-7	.	CAWRGVEQYF
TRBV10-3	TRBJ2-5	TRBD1	CAIRTDRGGETQYF
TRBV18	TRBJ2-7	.	CASSPQGGFYEQYF
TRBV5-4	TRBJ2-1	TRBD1	CASSQGDRGYYNEQFF
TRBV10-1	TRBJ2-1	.	CASSENQLGEQFF
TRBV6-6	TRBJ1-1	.	CASKLSQGNTEAFF
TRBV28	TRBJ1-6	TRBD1	CASSPTGGTSPLHF
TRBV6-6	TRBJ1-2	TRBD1	CASTQSGTGGDGYTF
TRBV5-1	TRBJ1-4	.	CASSLQAGVNGKLFF
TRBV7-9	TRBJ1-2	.	CASSLVTGDYGYTF
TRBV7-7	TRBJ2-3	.	CASSLGIGVSDTQYF
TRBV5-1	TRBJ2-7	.	CASSLERPAEDEQYF
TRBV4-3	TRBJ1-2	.	CASSQVGTATNYGYTF
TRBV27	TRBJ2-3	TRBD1	CASSLVEDRAYTQYF
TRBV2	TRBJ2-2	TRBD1	CASSRDSANTGELFF
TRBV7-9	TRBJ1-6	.	CASSLDSYNSPLHF
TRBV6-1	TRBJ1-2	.	CASSEVMRASYGYTF
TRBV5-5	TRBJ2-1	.	CASSRRAPYNEQFF
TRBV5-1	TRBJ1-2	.	CASSLLGVGYTF
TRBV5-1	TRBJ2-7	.	CASSFSVEGEQYF
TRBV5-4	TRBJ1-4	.	CASSLAEAANEKLFF
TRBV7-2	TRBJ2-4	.	CASSPSGGGNIQYF
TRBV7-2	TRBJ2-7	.	CASRAGSYYEQYF
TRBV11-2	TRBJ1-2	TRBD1	CASSLQGDYGYTF
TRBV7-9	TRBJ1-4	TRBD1	CASSFFGQGGEKLFF
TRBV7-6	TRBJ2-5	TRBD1	CASSYRGNRYQETQYF
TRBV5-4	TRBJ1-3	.	CASSLGSGSGNTIYF
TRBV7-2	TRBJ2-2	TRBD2	CASSSPGLARTGELFF
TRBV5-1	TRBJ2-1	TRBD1	CASSTGTDPTGEQFF
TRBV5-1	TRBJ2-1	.	CASSVELDEQFF
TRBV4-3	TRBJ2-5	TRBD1	CASSRWDRGEETQYF
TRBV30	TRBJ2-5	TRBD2	CAWSPGGQGQYF
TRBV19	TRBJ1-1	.	CASSIGLGQFEAFF
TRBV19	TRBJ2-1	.	CASSIGPNNEQFF
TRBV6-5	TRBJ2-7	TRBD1	CASSEGQEYYEQYF
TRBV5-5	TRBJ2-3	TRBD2	CASSSTSGGGDTQYF
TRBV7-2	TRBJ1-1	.	CASSFRRGPPDTEAFF
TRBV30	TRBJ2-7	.	CAWRSRGTYEQYF
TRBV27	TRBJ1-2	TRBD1	CASSLSTGARGYTF
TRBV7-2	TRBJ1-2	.	CASSLGAGESGYGYTF
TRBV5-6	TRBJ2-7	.	CASSSAGGEFSYEQYF
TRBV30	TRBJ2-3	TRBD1	CAWGRQGILDTQYF